What follows are 25 T cell receptor beta chains derived from one specimen sequenced in a study of T cell responses to AZD1222 COVID-19 vaccine. Profiling relied on immunoSEQ multiplex PCR, and the TCRdb table lists in-frame clones only, not all of them. Counted here are 180,000 or so clones, approximately 93% occurring once; the ten biggest clones make up approximately 1.6%. This specimen was peripheral blood, taken 28 days after the second AZD1222 dose. Receptors were obtained from an adult who received the AZD1222 COVID-19 vaccine.

This clone was detected only once. The chain couples TRBV19 to TRBJ1-4; D call uncertain. The V gene lost 6 bases and the J gene lost 12 bases, with 17 bases spanning the gap. Looked up from germline, CDR1 is LNHDA and CDR2 is SQIVND (reference sequence). CDR3 size: 13 residues. CDR3 in DNA: TGTGCCAGTAGCACCCGGCCCCGCCGCGAACTGTTTTTT. It yields the protein CASSTRPRRELFF.

The chain joins TRBV6-1 to TRBJ1-5, with unresolved D. CDR3 length: 13 amino acids. Trimming took 2 bases from V and 4 from J, leaving 6 bases between them. The V gene's germline CDR1 is MNHNS and CDR2 SASEGT. CDR3 sequence (DNA): TGTGCCAGCAGTGAAATTAGAAATCAGCCCCAGCATTTT. It encodes CASSEIRNQPQHF.

This clone turned up a few times. The chain uses TRBV2 and TRBJ2-7; a possible D gene is TRBD1 (6 bases). The length of the CDR3 is 14 residues. Per germline, CDR1 SNHLY and CDR2 FYNNEI. Trimming left V 0 bases short and J 5 bases short, with 11 bases between. The DNA for the CDR3 is TGTGCCAGCAGTGAAGCGGCCAGGGGCCACGAGCAGTACTTC. This translates into CASSEAARGHEQYF.

This clone has a handful of counts. The genes are TRBV25-1 and TRBJ1-4; D might be TRBD1 (5 bases). V gave up 8 bases and J gave up 6 bases, with 16 bases separating them. CDR1 and CDR2 from the germline V gene are MGHDK and SYGVNS. This CDR3 is built from 14 residues. CDR3 residues: CASGGDSIDEKLFF. The CDR3 nucleotides read TGTGCCAGCGGCGGGGACTCGATCGATGAAAAACTGTTTTTT.

In its sample, this clone was seen once. V usage is TRBV2 and J usage is TRBJ1-4; no firm D call. This CDR3 contains 13 residues. CDR1 SNHLY and CDR2 FYNNEI come from the germline V gene. The V gene lost 7 bases and the J gene lost 8 bases, with 14 bases spanning the gap. The CDR3 sequence is CASTGLVSEKLFF. In nucleotides, the CDR3 is TGTGCCAGCACTGGTTTGGTGAGCGAAAAACTGTTTTTT. Supplemented by reference TRBV2 and TRBJ1-4, the full variable domain reads EPEVTQTPSHQVTQMGQEVILRCVPISNHLYFYWYRQILGQKVEFLVSFYNNEISEKSEIFDDQFSVERPDGSNFTLKIRSTKLEDSAMYFCASTGLVSEKLFFGSGTQLSVL.

This chain connects TRBV6-5 to TRBJ1-3; unclear D gene. The CDR3 runs to 13 residues. V gave up 8 bases and J gave up 0 bases, with 8 bases separating them. CDR1 is MNHEY and CDR2 is SVGAGI in the germline V gene. CDR3 in amino acids: CASEGLSGNTIYF. In DNA form, the CDR3 reads TGTGCCAGCGAAGGCCTCTCTGGAAACACCATATATTTT.

This chain joins TRBV2 and TRBJ1-3; D unresolved. The CDR3 is 13 residues long. The germline gives CDR1 SNHLY, CDR2 FYNNEI. Trimming stripped 5 bases from V and 8 bases from J, with 13 bases between. The DNA of the CDR3 is TGTGCCAGCAGTCCGGGCCCTACACACACCATATATTTT. It encodes CASSPGPTHTIYF.

The rearrangement joins TRBV19 to TRBJ2-1; TRBD2 might be the D (5 bases). The germline V gene has CDR1 LNHDA and CDR2 SQIVND (reference sequence). The CDR3 runs to 17 residues. Trimming cost V 5 bases and J 0 bases, with 17 bases left between them. This CDR3 is CASSPRELGSSYNEQFF. The CDR3 DNA follows: TGTGCCAGTAGTCCGCGCGAACTGGGGAGCTCCTACAATGAGCAGTTCTTC.

The chain has TRBV4-1 and TRBJ1-1, with TRBD1 matching over 10 bases. This CDR3 is 16 amino acids long. V trimming: 3 bases; J trimming: 4 bases; junction bases outside the gene matches: 8. Germline loops: CDR1 MGHRA, CDR2 YSYEKL. CDR3 amino acids: CASSQAGQGMITEAFF. The DNA for the CDR3 is TGCGCCAGCAGCCAGGCGGGACAGGGGATGATCACTGAAGCTTTCTTT.

The chain links TRBV4-3 to TRBJ2-3; 12 bases match TRBD2. Germline V CDR1 and CDR2: LGHNA, YSLEER. CDR3 length: 18 residues. J lost 3 bases, V lost 1 base, and 8 bases had no gene match. The CDR3 sequence is CASSQGDLAGGQTDTQYF. CDR3 sequence (DNA): TGCGCCAGCAGCCAAGGGGACCTAGCGGGGGGGCAGACAGATACGCAGTATTTT.

The rearrangement links TRBV19 to TRBJ1-3; 9 bases align to TRBD1. This CDR3 has 13 residues. The germline V gene encodes CDR1 LNHDA and CDR2 SQIVND (reference sequence). V lost 10 bases to trimming and J lost 2 bases; unmatched junction nucleotides: 3. CDR3 sequence reads: CATRQGAGNTIYF. CDR3 in DNA: TGTGCCACCCGACAGGGGGCTGGAAACACCATATATTTT.

The J gene is TRBJ1-4, the V gene TRBV12-5, with D unclear. Germline V gene data show CDR1 as LGHNT and CDR2 as FRNRAP. Trimming pared 6 bases from V and 8 bases from J, leaving 13 bases between. This CDR3 is built from 13 residues. The CDR3 nucleotides read TGTGCTAGTGGCCGAGAGATGGGCGAAAAACTGTTTTTT. This gives the protein CASGREMGEKLFF.

The V gene is TRBV6-1, the J gene TRBJ2-7; no reliable D call. CDR3 size: 14 residues. The V gene lost 2 bases and the J gene lost 0 bases, with 8 bases spanning the gap. CDR1 is MNHNS and CDR2 is SASEGT in the germline V gene. This chain's CDR3 is CASSEMVPSYEQYF. The CDR3 region has the DNA TGTGCCAGCAGTGAAATGGTCCCCTCCTACGAGCAGTACTTC.

The V gene is TRBV7-2, the J gene TRBJ1-6; 7 bases match TRBD1. CDR1 is SGHTA and CDR2 is FQGNSA in the germline V gene. There are 14 residues in the CDR3. V lost 5 bases, J lost 7 bases, and 5 bases stayed unmatched. In nucleotides, the CDR3 is TGTGCCAGCAGCCGCAGGGGGGACAATTCACCCCTCCACTTT. Its protein is CASSRRGDNSPLHF.

This chain links TRBV6-5 with TRBJ2-7; unclear D gene. This CDR3 is 13 amino acids long. Germline loops: CDR1 MNHEY, CDR2 SVGAGI. The V end was cut by 7 bases, the J end by 6 bases, with 16 bases between. CDR3 sequence (DNA): TGTGCCAGCACCCGGGTTTCTCAAGGCGAGCAGTACTTC. Protein sequence: CASTRVSQGEQYF.

The chain combines TRBV7-9 with TRBJ1-2; the D gene is possibly TRBD1 (5 bases). Germline CDR1 reads SEHNR; CDR2 reads FQNEAQ (reference sequence). The CDR3 extends over 13 amino acids. The ends were cut back, 4 bases at V and 6 bases at J, with 12 bases in the middle. CDR3 sequence (DNA): TGTGCCAGCAGCTCCGAACTGACAGATGGCTACACCTTC. This translates into CASSSELTDGYTF. Drawing the rest from reference TRBV7-9 and TRBJ1-2, the complete variable domain is DTGVSQNPRHKITKRGQNVTFRCDPISEHNRLYWYRQTLGQGPEFLTYFQNEAQLEKSRLLSDRFSAERPKGSFSTLEIQRTEQGDSAMYLCASSSELTDGYTFGSGTRLTVV.

This chain connects TRBV9 to TRBJ2-1, with TRBD2 matching 8 bases. Looked up from germline, CDR1 is SGDLS and CDR2 is YYNGEE. CDR3 length equals 15 residues. Unmatched junction bases numbered 2, after V lost 3 bases and J lost 0 bases. CDR3 sequence: CASSAAGASYNEQFF. As DNA, the CDR3 is TGTGCCAGCAGCGCAGCGGGGGCCTCCTACAATGAGCAGTTCTTC.

The rearrangement joins TRBV6-2 or TRBV6-3 to TRBJ2-7, with a tentative D call TRBD1 (6 bases). Trimming took 0 bases from V and 5 from J, leaving 14 bases between them. The CDR3 runs to 15 residues. CDR1 and CDR2 (germline): MNHEY, SVGEGT. The CDR3 loop is CASSYSSAGEHEQYF. CDR3 in DNA: TGTGCCAGCAGTTACTCGTCGGCAGGGGAACACGAGCAGTACTTC.

This chain links TRBV27 with TRBJ1-1; 8 nucleotides agree with TRBD1. The trim removed 3 bases at V and 4 bases at J, leaving 13 bases unmatched. The CDR3 is 17 amino acids. Germline assignment: CDR1 MNHEY and CDR2 SMNVEV (reference sequence). The CDR3 protein is CASSFGIRGQGPTEAFF. The CDR3 DNA reads TGTGCCAGCAGTTTCGGTATCAGGGGGCAGGGGCCCACTGAAGCTTTCTTT.

Remarks on this clone: Different DNA sequences within this sample yield the same CDR3. V gene TRBV15 combines with J gene TRBJ1-2, with D unresolved. The CDR3 spans 13 residues. Trimming took 0 bases from V and 2 from J, leaving 4 bases between them. Germline CDR1 LNHNV, CDR2 YYDKDF (reference sequence). The CDR3 sequence: CATSRDRNYGYTF. The CDR3 bases are TGTGCCACCAGCAGAGACAGGAACTATGGCTACACCTTC.

The chain links TRBV9 to TRBJ1-4; D unclear. Between the trimmed V and J ends, which lost 1 base and 1 base, there was a span of 14 bases. CDR1 and CDR2 from the germline V gene are SGDLS and YYNGEE. The CDR3 loop spans 17 amino acids. DNA for the CDR3: TGTGCCAGCAGCGTAACCGACGGAGGAGTAACTAATGAAAAACTGTTTTTT. Its translation: CASSVTDGGVTNEKLFF. The full variable domain, with the rest looked up from reference TRBV9 and TRBJ1-4, is DSGVTQTPKHLITATGQRVTLRCSPRSGDLSVYWYQQSLDQGLQFLIQYYNGEERAKGNILERFSAQQFPDLHSELNLSSLELGDSALYFCASSVTDGGVTNEKLFFGSGTQLSVL.

The chain employs TRBV6-6 and TRBJ1-1; D gene uncertain. Per germline, CDR1 MNHNY and CDR2 SVGAGI (reference sequence). This CDR3 spans 13 amino acids. V shed 6 bases and J shed 1 base, with 9 bases lying between them. The CDR3 sequence: CASRWTGNTEAFF. In nucleotides, the CDR3 is TGTGCCAGCAGATGGACGGGGAACACTGAAGCTTTCTTT.

This sequence joins TRBV6-2 or TRBV6-3 and TRBJ1-4, with D possibly TRBD1 on 5 matching bases. The germline gives CDR1 MNHEY, CDR2 SVGEGT. The CDR3 consists of 14 residues. V was cut by 6 bases and J by 11 bases, with 19 bases left in between. The chain's CDR3 is CASSTTSGPGKLFF. CDR3 DNA sequence: TGTGCCAGCAGCACGACTTCGGGACCGGGGAAACTGTTTTTT.

The chain couples TRBV6-6 to TRBJ1-4; D unresolved. The CDR3 totals 13 residues. Looked up from germline, CDR1 is MNHNY and CDR2 is SVGAGI (reference sequence). Between the trimmed V and J ends, which lost 6 bases and 3 bases, there was a span of 8 bases. Here the CDR3 DNA reads TGTGCCAGCAGGATATCAGCTAATGAAAAACTGTTTTTT. It encodes CASRISANEKLFF.

With respect to this clone: The same CDR3 can be traced to other DNA sequences in this sample. The CDR3 spells CASSQDHRQNTEAFF. Here the CDR3 DNA reads TGCGCCAGCAGCCAAGATCACCGACAGAACACTGAAGCTTTCTTT. The V and J genes are TRBV4-3 and TRBJ1-1, with D hard to call. This CDR3 has 15 amino acids. The germline V gene has CDR1 LGHNA and CDR2 YSLEER. Trimming took off 0 bases at V and 1 base at J, with 9 bases between the two ends.